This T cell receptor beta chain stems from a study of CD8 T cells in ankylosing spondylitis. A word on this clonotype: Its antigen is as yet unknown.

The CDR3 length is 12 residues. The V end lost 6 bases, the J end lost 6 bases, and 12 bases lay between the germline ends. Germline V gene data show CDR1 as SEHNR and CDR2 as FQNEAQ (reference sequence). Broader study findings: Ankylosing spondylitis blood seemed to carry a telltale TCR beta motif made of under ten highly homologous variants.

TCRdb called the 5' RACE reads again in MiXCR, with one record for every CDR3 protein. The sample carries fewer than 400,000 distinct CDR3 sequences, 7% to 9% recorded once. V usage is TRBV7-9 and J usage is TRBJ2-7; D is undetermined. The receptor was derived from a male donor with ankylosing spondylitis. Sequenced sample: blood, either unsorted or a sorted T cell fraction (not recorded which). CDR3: CASRGMLFEQYF. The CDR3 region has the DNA TGTGCCAGCAGGGGGATGCTCTTCGAGCAGTACTTC.